The source of this T cell receptor (beta chain) is a study of cytomegalovirus exposure and HLA in healthy donors. The CDR3 extends over 13 amino acids. CDR1 is SGHTS and CDR2 is YDEGEE in the germline V gene. V was shortened by 0 bases and J by 3 bases, with 7 bases between the two germline ends. Findings and limits, study-wide: For cytomegalovirus status, the classifier reportedly gave diagnoses with high specificity and sensitivity.

To note about this clone: The antigen is undetermined.

13 Jbeta primers and 60 Vbeta primers were used for the PCR. Method: immunoSEQ multiplex PCR; TCRdb's copy keeps in-frame clones and lacks some. The sample records tens of thousands of clones, 80% to 90% being singletons. The chain joins TRBV5-8 to TRBJ2-7; no clear D gene. The source of this sequence is a woman under 40 in good health and CMV-seronegative. Sample: PBMCs. Here the CDR3 reads CASSLGGGYEQYF. In nucleotides, the CDR3 is TGTGCCAGCAGCTTGGGTGGCGGCTACGAGCAGTACTTC.